The entry below gives a single T cell receptor (beta chain) sequence along with its context. The sample's treatment: oral pan-JAK inhibitor, 5-10 mg twice daily. The sample is drawn from a study of CD8+ T cells in alopecia areata. The authors extracted RNA and reverse transcribed it into cDNA as the sequencing template. Profiled with immunoSEQ multiplex PCR; TCRdb holds only in-frame clones, not every one. The table includes more than 150,000 clones, 40% to 65% detected once. Germline assignment: CDR1 SNHLY and CDR2 FYNNEI. The CDR3 has 14 amino acids. The germline V and J ends were trimmed by 7 bases and 0 bases, with 10 bases remaining between them.

The sample consisted of CD8+ T cells sorted from blood, taken around week 54, from a patient treated with tofacitinib. The TCR comes from a human donor with alopecia areata. The chain uses TRBV2 and TRBJ1-5; D remains ambiguous. CDR3 nucleotides: TGTGCCAGCACCCGGGAGTATAGCAATCAGCCCCAGCATTTT. Translation gives CASTREYSNQPQHF.